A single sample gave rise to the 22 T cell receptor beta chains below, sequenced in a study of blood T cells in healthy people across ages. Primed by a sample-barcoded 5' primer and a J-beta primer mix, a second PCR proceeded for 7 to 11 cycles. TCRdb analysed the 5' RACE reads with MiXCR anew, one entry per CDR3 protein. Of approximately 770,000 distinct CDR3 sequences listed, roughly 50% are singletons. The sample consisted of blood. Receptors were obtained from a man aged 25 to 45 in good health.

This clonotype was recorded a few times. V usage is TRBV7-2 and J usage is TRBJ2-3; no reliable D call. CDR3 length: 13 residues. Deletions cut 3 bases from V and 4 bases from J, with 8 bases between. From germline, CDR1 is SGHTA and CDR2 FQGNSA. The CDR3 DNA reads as TGTGCCAGCAGCTTTCGAGCTCCAGATACGCAGTATTTT. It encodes CASSFRAPDTQYF.

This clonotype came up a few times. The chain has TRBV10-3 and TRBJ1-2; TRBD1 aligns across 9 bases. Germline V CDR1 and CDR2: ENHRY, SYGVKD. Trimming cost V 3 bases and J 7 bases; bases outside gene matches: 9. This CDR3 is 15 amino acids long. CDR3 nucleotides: TGTGCCATCAGTGATACCGGGACAGGGCGAGGTGGCTACACCTTC. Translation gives CAISDTGTGRGGYTF.

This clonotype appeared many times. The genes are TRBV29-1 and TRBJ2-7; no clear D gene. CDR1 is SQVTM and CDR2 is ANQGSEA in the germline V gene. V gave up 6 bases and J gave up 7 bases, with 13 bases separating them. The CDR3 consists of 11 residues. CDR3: CSVVVAVEQYF. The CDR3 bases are TGCAGCGTGGTAGTTGCGGTTGAGCAGTACTTC.

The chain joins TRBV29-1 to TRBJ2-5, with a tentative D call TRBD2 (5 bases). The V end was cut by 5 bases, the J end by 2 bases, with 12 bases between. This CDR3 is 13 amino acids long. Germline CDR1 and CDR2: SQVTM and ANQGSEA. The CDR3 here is CSVRFSAQETQYF. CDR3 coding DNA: TGCAGCGTTCGGTTTAGCGCACAAGAGACCCAGTACTTC.

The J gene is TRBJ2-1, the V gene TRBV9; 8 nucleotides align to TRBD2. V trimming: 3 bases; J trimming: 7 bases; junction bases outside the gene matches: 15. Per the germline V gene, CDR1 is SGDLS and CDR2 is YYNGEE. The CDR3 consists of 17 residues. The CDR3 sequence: CASSASPNRVAGNEQFF. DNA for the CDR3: TGTGCCAGCAGCGCATCCCCCAACCGGGTAGCGGGAAATGAGCAGTTCTTC.

As DNA, the CDR3 is TGTGCCAGCAGGGCCGTCGGACAGGCCTACAATGAGCAGTTCTTC. As protein: CASRAVGQAYNEQFF. This chain connects TRBV6-1 to TRBJ2-1, with 7 nucleotides matching TRBD1. This CDR3 is 15 amino acids long. The junction had 7 bases not matched to a gene; V was cut back by 6 bases and J by 2 bases. Germline V lookup: CDR1 MNHNS, CDR2 SASEGT.

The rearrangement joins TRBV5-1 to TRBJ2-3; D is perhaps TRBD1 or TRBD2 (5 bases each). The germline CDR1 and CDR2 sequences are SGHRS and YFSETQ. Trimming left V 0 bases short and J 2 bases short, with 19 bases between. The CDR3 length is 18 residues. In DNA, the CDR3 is TGCGCCAGCAGCTTGGCCGGGATCAGGGTTGCCACCACAGATACGCAGTATTTT. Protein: CASSLAGIRVATTDTQYF.

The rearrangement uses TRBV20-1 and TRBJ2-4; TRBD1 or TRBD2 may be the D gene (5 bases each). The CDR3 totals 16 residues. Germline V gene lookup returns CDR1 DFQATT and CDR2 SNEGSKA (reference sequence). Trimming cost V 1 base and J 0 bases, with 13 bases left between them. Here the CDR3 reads CSARAAGSLAKNIQYF. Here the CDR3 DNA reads TGCAGTGCTAGAGCGGCAGGGAGTTTAGCCAAAAACATTCAGTACTTC.

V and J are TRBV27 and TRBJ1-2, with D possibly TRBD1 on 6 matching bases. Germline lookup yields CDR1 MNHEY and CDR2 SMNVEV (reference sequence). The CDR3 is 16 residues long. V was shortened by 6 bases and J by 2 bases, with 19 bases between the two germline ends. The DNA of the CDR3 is TGTGCCAGCAGCCCAGTGGGGGGCTCAATCAACTATGGCTACACCTTC. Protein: CASSPVGGSINYGYTF.

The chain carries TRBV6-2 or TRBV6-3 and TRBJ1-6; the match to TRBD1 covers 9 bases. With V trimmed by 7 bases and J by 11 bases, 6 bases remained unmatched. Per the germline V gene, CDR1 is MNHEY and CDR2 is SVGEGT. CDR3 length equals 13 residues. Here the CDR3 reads CASTGQGRPPLHF. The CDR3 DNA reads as TGTGCCAGCACGGGACAGGGAAGACCACCCCTCCACTTT.

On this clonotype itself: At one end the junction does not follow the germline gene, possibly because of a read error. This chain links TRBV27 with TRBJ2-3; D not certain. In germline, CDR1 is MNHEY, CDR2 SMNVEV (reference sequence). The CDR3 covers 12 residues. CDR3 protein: CASGLQGDTQYF. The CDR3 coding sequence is TGTGCCAGCGGTTTACAAGGGGATACGCAGTATTTT.

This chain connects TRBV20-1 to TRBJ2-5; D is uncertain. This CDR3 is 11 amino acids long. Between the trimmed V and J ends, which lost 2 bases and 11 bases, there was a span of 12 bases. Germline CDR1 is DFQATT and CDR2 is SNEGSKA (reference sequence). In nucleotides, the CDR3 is TGCAGTGCTAGACGAAACAATGAGCAGTACTTC. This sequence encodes CSARRNNEQYF.

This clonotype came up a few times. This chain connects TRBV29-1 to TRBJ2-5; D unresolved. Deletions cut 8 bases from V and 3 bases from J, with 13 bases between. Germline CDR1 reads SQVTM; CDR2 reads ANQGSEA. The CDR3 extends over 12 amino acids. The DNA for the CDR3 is TGCAGCCTGGCGGACGGAGAAGAGACCCAGTACTTC. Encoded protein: CSLADGEETQYF.

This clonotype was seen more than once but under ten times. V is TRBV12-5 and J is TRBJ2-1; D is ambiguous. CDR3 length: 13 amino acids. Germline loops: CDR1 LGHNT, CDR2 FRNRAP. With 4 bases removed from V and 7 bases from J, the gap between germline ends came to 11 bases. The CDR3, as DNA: TGTGCTAGTGGTTCCAACGACCGGAATGAGCAGTTCTTC. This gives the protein CASGSNDRNEQFF.

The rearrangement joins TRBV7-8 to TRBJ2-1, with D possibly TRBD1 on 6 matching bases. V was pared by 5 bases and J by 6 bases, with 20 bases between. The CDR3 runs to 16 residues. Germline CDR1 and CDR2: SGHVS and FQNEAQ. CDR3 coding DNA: TGTGCCAGCAGCAGACAACCGGGATCGGACAGCAATGAGCAGTTCTTC. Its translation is CASSRQPGSDSNEQFF.

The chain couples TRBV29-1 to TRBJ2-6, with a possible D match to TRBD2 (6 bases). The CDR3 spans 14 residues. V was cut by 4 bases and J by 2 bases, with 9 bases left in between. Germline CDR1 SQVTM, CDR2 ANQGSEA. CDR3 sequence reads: CSVAGVTGANVLTF. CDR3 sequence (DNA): TGCAGCGTTGCGGGGGTAACTGGGGCCAACGTCCTGACTTTC.

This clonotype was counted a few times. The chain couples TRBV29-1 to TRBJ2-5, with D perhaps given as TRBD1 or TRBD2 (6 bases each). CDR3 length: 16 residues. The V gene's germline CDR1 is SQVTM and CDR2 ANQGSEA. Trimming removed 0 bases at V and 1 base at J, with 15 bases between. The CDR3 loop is CSVEEGGGSFQETQYF. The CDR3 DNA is TGCAGCGTTGAAGAAGGGGGAGGCTCCTTCCAAGAGACCCAGTACTTC.

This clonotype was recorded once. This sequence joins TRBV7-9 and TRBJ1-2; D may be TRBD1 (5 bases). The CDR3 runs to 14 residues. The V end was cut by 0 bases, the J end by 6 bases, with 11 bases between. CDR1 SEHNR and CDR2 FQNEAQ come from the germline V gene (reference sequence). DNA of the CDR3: TGTGCCAGCAGCTTAGCCGTGGCGGGGGATGGCTACACCTTC. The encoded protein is CASSLAVAGDGYTF. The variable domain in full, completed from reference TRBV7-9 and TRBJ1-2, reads DTGVSQNPRHKITKRGQNVTFRCDPISEHNRLYWYRQTLGQGPEFLTYFQNEAQLEKSRLLSDRFSAERPKGSFSTLEIQRTEQGDSAMYLCASSLAVAGDGYTFGSGTRLTVV.

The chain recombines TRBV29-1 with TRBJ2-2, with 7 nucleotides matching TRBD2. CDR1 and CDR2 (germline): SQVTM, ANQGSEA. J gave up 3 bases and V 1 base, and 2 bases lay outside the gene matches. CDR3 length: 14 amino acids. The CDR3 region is CSVEGRGDTGELFF. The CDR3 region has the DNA TGCAGCGTTGAAGGCCGGGGGGACACCGGGGAGCTGTTTTTT.

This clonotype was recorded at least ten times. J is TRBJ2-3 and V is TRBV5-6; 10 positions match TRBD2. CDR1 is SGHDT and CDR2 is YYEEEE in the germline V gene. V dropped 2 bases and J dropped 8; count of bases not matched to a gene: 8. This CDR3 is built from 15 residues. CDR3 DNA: TGTGCCAGCAGCTTTCGGACTAGCGGAGGGGGTACGCAGTATTTT. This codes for CASSFRTSGGGTQYF.

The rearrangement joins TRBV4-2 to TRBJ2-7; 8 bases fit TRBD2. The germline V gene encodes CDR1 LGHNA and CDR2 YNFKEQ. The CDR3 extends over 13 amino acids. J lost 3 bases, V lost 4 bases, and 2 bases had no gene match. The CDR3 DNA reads TGTGCCAGCAGCCGAGCGGGGGACTACGAGCAGTACTTC. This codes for CASSRAGDYEQYF.

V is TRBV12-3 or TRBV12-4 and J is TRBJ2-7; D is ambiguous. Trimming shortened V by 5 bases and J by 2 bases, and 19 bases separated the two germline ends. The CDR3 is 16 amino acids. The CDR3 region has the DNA TGTGCCAGCAGTGACTCCTTGGGATGGAGTCCCTACGAGCAGTACTTC. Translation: CASSDSLGWSPYEQYF.